Listed here are 23 T cell receptor beta chains from one sample, sequenced in a study of blood T cell dynamics during melanoma immunotherapy. Time point here: pre-treatment baseline. The table came from immunoSEQ multiplex PCR; TCRdb's copy has only in-frame clones and leaves some out. The sample holds about 7,000 clones; 65% to 85% are singletons and the top ten take around 15%. The sample in question was blood, obtained from a patient treated with checkpoint blockade. The receptors originated from a human donor with melanoma.

The genes are TRBV28 and TRBJ1-6, with 7 bases aligning to TRBD1. Trimming removed 7 bases from V and 6 bases from J; junction bases left unmatched: 6. There are 14 residues in the CDR3. Per germline, CDR1 MDHEN and CDR2 SYDVKM. The CDR3 is CASNSGTVNSPLHF. CDR3 DNA sequence: TGTGCCAGCAACTCCGGGACAGTTAATTCACCCCTCCACTTT.

The genes are TRBV27 and TRBJ2-6, with D possibly TRBD1 on 6 matching bases. V dropped 6 bases and J dropped 1 base, with 10 bases sitting between them. This CDR3 has 15 residues. Germline-derived CDR1 and CDR2 are MNHEY and SMNVEV (reference sequence). For the CDR3, the DNA is TGTGCCAGCAGAAAAGGGGGTTCTGGGGCCAACGTCCTGACTTTC. It codes for CASRKGGSGANVLTF.

The CDR3 region has the DNA TGTGCCAGCAGCGCTGACAGGGGCAGGTCCTACGAGCAGTACTTC. As protein: CASSADRGRSYEQYF. The chain combines TRBV6-5 with TRBJ2-7, with 8 nucleotides matching TRBD1. Germline trimming cut 6 bases from V and 1 base from J; bases unmatched to any gene: 8. The CDR3 extends over 15 amino acids. Germline lookup yields CDR1 MNHEY and CDR2 SVGAGI.

V usage is TRBV2 and J usage is TRBJ2-7; 14 nucleotides match TRBD2. Germline V gives CDR1 SNHLY, CDR2 FYNNEI. The CDR3 is 15 amino acids. V gave up 6 bases and J gave up 2 bases; unmatched junction bases: 3. CDR3 in DNA: TGTGCCAGCAGGGGGACTAGCGGGAGTACCTACGAGCAGTACTTC. This translates into CASRGTSGSTYEQYF.

This sequence joins TRBV30 and TRBJ1-6; tentatively, D is TRBD1 (6 bases). This CDR3 has 13 residues. CDR1 is GTSNPN and CDR2 is SVGIG in the germline V gene (reference sequence). V lost 3 bases, J lost 4 bases, and 7 bases lay in between. Here the CDR3 DNA reads TGTGCCTGGAGGGACAGTTATAATTCACCCCTCCACTTT. This translates into CAWRDSYNSPLHF.

CDR3: CASRPGLGTGAEKLFF. CDR3 sequence (DNA): TGTGCCAGCAGACCCGGCCTTGGGACAGGGGCTGAAAAACTGTTTTTT. The chain couples TRBV28 to TRBJ1-4; TRBD1 matches 10 bases. Germline CDR1 is MDHEN and CDR2 is SYDVKM. The length of the CDR3 is 16 residues. V was pared by 6 bases and J by 7 bases, with 11 bases of the junction left unmatched.

The chain carries TRBV18 and TRBJ1-1; D unresolved. This CDR3 spans 12 amino acids. The V end lost 3 bases, the J end lost 11 bases, and 13 bases lay between the germline ends. Germline V gives CDR1 KGHSH, CDR2 LQKENI. CDR3 residues: CASSPERGMAFF. CDR3 DNA sequence: TGTGCCAGCTCACCCGAGAGAGGGATGGCTTTCTTT. Full variable domain (rest looked up from reference TRBV18 and TRBJ1-1): NAGVMQNPRHLVRRRGQEARLRCSPMKGHSHVYWYRQLPEEGLKFMVYLQKENIIDESGMPKERFSAEFPKEGPSILRIQQVVRGDSAAYFCASSPERGMAFFGQGTRLTVV.

This chain joins TRBV18 and TRBJ2-7, with a weak D call TRBD1 (5 bases). There are 14 residues in the CDR3. CDR1 KGHSH and CDR2 LQKENI come from the germline V gene. The V end was cut by 3 bases, the J end by 3 bases, with 12 bases between. The CDR3 sequence is CASSPRRVLYEQYF. The CDR3 DNA is TGTGCCAGCTCACCGCGCAGGGTCCTCTACGAGCAGTACTTC.

This chain uses TRBV7-9 with TRBJ1-1; D gene ambiguous. This CDR3 is built from 14 residues. Germline V gene lookup returns CDR1 SEHNR and CDR2 FQNEAQ (reference sequence). Trimming cost V 1 base and J 3 bases, with 9 bases left between them. The CDR3 region is CASSLVGRYTEAFF. CDR3 nucleotides: TGTGCCAGCAGCTTAGTCGGCAGATACACTGAAGCTTTCTTT.

The J gene is TRBJ1-1, the V gene TRBV19; TRBD1 might be the D (5 bases). With 7 bases removed from V and 4 bases from J, the gap between germline ends came to 10 bases. Germline-derived CDR1 and CDR2 are LNHDA and SQIVND (reference sequence). The CDR3 is 12 amino acids. The CDR3 DNA reads as TGTGCCAGTAACCAGGGACTCACTGAAGCTTTCTTT. Amino acids: CASNQGLTEAFF.

This clone was seen a single time. The J gene is TRBJ1-4, the V gene TRBV5-4, with TRBD1 identical over 7 bases. V was pared by 0 bases and J by 4 bases, with 3 bases of the junction left unmatched. CDR1 is SGHNT and CDR2 is YYREEE in the germline V gene (reference sequence). The CDR3 loop spans 15 amino acids. The CDR3 spells CASSLAAGGNEKLFF. The CDR3 nucleotides read TGTGCCAGCAGCTTGGCGGCAGGGGGTAATGAAAAACTGTTTTTT.

Written as DNA, the CDR3 is TGTGCCAGCATGCAACGGAGATATGGGGCTAATGAAAAACTGTTTTTT. It yields the protein CASMQRRYGANEKLFF. The chain recombines TRBV27 with TRBJ1-4; D call uncertain. Trimming removed 7 bases from V and 3 bases from J, with 18 bases in between. Germline CDR1 and CDR2: MNHEY and SMNVEV (reference sequence). This CDR3 comprises 16 residues.

V gene TRBV19 combines with J gene TRBJ2-7; TRBD2 agrees at 9 bases. J was trimmed by 4 bases and V by 8 bases; bases with no gene match: 18. Germline CDR1 reads LNHDA; CDR2 reads SQIVND (reference sequence). This CDR3 is 17 amino acids long. The DNA for the CDR3 is TGTGCCAGTTCTAAGGTCCCCTTAGCGGGAGAGAGGTACGAGCAGTACTTC. Residues: CASSKVPLAGERYEQYF.

J is TRBJ2-7 and V is TRBV6-5; 10 bases are a match to TRBD1. The J segment lost 5 bases and the V segment lost 6 bases, leaving 4 bases of the junction unmatched. Germline loops: CDR1 MNHEY, CDR2 SVGAGI. The CDR3 is 13 residues long. The CDR3 region is CASRWTGGHEQYF. Written as DNA, the CDR3 is TGTGCCAGCAGATGGACAGGGGGTCACGAGCAGTACTTC.

This rearrangement joins TRBV5-4 to TRBJ2-7; TRBD2 agrees at 11 bases. The CDR3 extends over 14 amino acids. Germline CDR1 is SGHNT and CDR2 is YYREEE (reference sequence). V lost 2 bases to trimming and J lost 3 bases; unmatched junction nucleotides: 1. The CDR3 DNA reads TGTGCCAGCAGCTTACTAGCGGGAGACTACGAGCAGTACTTC. Translating gives CASSLLAGDYEQYF.

This clone appeared a few times. This sequence joins TRBV18 and TRBJ1-1; D gene ambiguous. Trimming shortened V by 8 bases and J by 4 bases, and 14 bases separated the two germline ends. Germline V lookup: CDR1 KGHSH, CDR2 LQKENI. This CDR3 region has 13 residues. In nucleotides, the CDR3 is TGTGCCAGCAACGGTGGAGTGCTCACTGAAGCTTTCTTT. Residues: CASNGGVLTEAFF.

This clone came up once. The junction differs from germline at one of its ends, possibly a read error. In DNA form, the CDR3 reads TGCAGTGCTAGCCGCCGGGACAGGGAGCACTTC. Translated: CSASRRDREHF. This chain uses TRBV20-1 with TRBJ2-4; 9 bases align to TRBD1. Germline loops: CDR1 DFQATT, CDR2 SNEGSKA (reference sequence). This CDR3 comprises 11 residues.

The rearrangement uses TRBV15 and TRBJ1-4; 7 bases align to TRBD1. The ends lost 6 bases at V and 8 bases at J; junction bases unmatched: 3. The CDR3 contains 12 residues. Germline CDR1 reads LNHNV; CDR2 reads YYDKDF (reference sequence). The CDR3 sequence: CATRQGQEKLFF. The CDR3 coding sequence is TGTGCCACCAGACAGGGACAGGAAAAACTGTTTTTT.

This clone appeared once. The chain uses TRBV19 and TRBJ1-1; 8 positions agree with TRBD1. CDR1 is LNHDA, CDR2 SQIVND, per germline (reference sequence). The CDR3 spans 14 residues. The junction had 8 bases not matched to a gene; V was cut back by 7 bases and J by 4 bases. The CDR3 region has the DNA TGTGCCAGTACCCACGGACAGGGAGGCACTGAAGCTTTCTTT. The encoded protein is CASTHGQGGTEAFF.

This rearrangement joins TRBV28 to TRBJ1-3, with no clear D. V lost 5 bases to trimming and J lost 0 bases, with 17 bases between them. CDR1 and CDR2 from the germline V gene are MDHEN and SYDVKM. The CDR3 runs to 17 residues. The CDR3 DNA is TGTGCCAGCAGTCCACCCCCGGGATGGACCTCTGGAAACACCATATATTTT. Encoded protein: CASSPPPGWTSGNTIYF.

J is TRBJ1-1 and V is TRBV14; no firm D call. Germline loops: CDR1 SGHDN, CDR2 FVKESK. The CDR3 has 12 amino acids. V gave up 2 bases and J gave up 12 bases, with 13 bases separating them. The CDR3 here is CASSQSRTIPFF. CDR3 sequence (DNA): TGTGCCAGCAGCCAATCCCGGACTATTCCTTTCTTT.

The rearrangement links TRBV5-1 to TRBJ1-5, with TRBD1 matching over 9 bases. Unmatched junction bases numbered 6, after V lost 4 bases and J lost 4 bases. The CDR3 contains 15 residues. CDR1 is SGHRS, CDR2 YFSETQ, per germline. The CDR3 DNA sequence: TGCGCCAGCAGCCCACAGACAGGGGGGAATCAGCCCCAGCATTTT. As protein: CASSPQTGGNQPQHF.

The chain carries TRBV21-1 and TRBJ1-1. TRBV21-1 is annotated as a pseudogene. The CDR3 consists of 11 residues. The CDR3 DNA reads as TGTGCCAGCAGCAAAAGGGCGGAAGCTTTCTTT. Its translation: CASSKRAEAFF.